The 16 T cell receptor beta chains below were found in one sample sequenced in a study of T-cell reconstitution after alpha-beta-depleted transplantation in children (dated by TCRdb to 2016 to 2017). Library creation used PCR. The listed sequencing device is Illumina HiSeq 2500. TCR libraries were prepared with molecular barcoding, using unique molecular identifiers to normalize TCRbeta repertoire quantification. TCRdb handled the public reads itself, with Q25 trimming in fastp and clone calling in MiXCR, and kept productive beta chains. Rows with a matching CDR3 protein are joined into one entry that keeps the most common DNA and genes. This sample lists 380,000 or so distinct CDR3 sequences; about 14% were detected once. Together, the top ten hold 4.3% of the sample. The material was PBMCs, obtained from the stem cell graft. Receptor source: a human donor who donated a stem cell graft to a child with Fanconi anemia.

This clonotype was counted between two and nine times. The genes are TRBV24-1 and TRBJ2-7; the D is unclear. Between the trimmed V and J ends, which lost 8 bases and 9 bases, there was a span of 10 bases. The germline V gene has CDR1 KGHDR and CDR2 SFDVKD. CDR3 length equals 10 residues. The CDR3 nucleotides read TGTGCCACCAAGGAGTGCGGGCAGTACGTC. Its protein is CATKECGQYV.

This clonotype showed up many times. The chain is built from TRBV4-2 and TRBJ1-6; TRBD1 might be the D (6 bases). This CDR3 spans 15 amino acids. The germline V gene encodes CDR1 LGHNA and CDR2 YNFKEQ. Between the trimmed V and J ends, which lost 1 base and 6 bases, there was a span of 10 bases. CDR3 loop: CASSQAGQFNSPLHF. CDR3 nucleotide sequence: TGTGCCAGCAGCCAAGCCGGACAGTTTAATTCACCCCTCCACTTT.

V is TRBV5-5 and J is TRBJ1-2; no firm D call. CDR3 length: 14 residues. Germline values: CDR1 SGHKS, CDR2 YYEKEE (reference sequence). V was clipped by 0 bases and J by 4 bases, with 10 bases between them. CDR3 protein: CASSLVPEGYGYTF. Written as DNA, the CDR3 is TGTGCCAGCAGCTTGGTTCCCGAGGGCTATGGCTACACCTTC.

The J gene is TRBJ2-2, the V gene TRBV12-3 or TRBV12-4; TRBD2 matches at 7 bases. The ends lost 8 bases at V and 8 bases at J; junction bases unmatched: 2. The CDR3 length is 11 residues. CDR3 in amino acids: CASGGVGELFF. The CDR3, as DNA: TGTGCCAGCGGGGGGGTGGGGGAGCTGTTTTTT.

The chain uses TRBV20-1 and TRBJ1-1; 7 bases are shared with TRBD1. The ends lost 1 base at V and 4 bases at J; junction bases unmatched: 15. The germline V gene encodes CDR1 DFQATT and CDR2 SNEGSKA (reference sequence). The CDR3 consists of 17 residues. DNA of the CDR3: TGCAGTGCTAGAGTTTTGGGGACAGTAGGAGGGGTCACTGAAGCTTTCTTT. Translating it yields CSARVLGTVGGVTEAFF.

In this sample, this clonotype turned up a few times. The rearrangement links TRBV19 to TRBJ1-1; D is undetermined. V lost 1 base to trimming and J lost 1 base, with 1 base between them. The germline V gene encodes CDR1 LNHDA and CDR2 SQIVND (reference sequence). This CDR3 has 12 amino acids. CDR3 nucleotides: TGTGCCAGTAGTATAGGGAACACTGAAGCTTTCTTT. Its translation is CASSIGNTEAFF.

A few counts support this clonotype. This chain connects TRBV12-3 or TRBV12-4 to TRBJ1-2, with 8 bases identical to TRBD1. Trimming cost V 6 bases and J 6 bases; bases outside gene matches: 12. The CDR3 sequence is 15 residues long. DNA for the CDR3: TGTGCCAGCAGGAAGGGACAGGCCAAAATTCATGGCTACACCTTC. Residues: CASRKGQAKIHGYTF.

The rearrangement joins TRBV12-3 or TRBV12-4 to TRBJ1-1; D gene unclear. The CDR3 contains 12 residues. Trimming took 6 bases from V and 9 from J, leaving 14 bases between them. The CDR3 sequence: CASRPTRSQAFF. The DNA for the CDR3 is TGTGCCAGCAGGCCAACACGGTCCCAAGCTTTCTTT.

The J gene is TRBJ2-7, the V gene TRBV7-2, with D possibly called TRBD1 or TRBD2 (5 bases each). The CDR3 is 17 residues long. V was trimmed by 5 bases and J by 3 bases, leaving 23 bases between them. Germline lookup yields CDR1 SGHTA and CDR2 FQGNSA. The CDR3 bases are TGTGCCAGCAGCCCCCCGGGTGGGGACGCACGAATCTACGAGCAGTACTTC. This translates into CASSPPGGDARIYEQYF.

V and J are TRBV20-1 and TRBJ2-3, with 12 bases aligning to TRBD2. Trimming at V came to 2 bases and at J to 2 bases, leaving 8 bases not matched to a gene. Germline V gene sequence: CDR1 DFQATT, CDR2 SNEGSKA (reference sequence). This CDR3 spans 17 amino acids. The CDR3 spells CSARSSGGAGNTDTQYF. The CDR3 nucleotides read TGCAGTGCTAGATCTAGCGGGGGGGCTGGTAACACAGATACGCAGTATTTT.

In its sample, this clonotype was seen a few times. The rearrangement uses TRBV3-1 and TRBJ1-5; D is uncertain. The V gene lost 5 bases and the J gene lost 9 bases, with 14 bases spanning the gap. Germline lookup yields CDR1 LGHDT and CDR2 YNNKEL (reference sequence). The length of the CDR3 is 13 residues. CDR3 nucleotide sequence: TGTGCCAGCAGCTCAAGCGGAGGCCCGCCCCAGCATTTT. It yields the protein CASSSSGGPPQHF.

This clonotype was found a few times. CDR3 residues: CASSRRQSPLHF. For the CDR3, the DNA is TGTGCCAGCAGTCGACGACAGTCACCCCTCCACTTT. The rearrangement links TRBV6-2 or TRBV6-3 to TRBJ1-6; D might be TRBD1 (5 bases). This CDR3 region has 12 residues. Germline V CDR1 and CDR2: MNHEY, SVGEGT. Between the trimmed V and J ends, which lost 5 bases and 10 bases, there was a span of 9 bases.

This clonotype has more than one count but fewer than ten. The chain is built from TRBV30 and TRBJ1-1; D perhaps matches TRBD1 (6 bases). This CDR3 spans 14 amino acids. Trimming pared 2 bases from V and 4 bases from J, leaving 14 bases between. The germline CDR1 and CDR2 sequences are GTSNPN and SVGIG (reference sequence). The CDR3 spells CAWSKGELGTEAFF. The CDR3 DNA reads TGTGCCTGGAGTAAGGGGGAGCTGGGCACTGAAGCTTTCTTT.

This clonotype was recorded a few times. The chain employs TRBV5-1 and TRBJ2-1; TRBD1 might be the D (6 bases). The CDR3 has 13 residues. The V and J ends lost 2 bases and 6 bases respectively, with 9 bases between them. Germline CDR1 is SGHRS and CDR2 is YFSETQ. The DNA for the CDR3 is TGCGCCAGCAGCTTCGAAGGGGGCAATGAGCAGTTCTTC. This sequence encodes CASSFEGGNEQFF.

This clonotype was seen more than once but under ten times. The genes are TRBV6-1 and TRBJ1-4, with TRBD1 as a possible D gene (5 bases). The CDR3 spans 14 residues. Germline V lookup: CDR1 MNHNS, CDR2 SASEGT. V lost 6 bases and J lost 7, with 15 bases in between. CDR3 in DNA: TGTGCCAGCAGAAACGGGGGAATCGGTGAAAAACTGTTTTTT. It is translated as CASRNGGIGEKLFF.

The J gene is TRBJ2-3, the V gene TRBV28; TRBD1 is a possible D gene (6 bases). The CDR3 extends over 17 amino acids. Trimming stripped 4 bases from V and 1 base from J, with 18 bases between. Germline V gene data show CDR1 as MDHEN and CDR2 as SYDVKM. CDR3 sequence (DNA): TGTGCCAGCAGTTCCCCCAGGGGAGAGGGTGGCACAGATACGCAGTATTTT. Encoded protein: CASSSPRGEGGTDTQYF.